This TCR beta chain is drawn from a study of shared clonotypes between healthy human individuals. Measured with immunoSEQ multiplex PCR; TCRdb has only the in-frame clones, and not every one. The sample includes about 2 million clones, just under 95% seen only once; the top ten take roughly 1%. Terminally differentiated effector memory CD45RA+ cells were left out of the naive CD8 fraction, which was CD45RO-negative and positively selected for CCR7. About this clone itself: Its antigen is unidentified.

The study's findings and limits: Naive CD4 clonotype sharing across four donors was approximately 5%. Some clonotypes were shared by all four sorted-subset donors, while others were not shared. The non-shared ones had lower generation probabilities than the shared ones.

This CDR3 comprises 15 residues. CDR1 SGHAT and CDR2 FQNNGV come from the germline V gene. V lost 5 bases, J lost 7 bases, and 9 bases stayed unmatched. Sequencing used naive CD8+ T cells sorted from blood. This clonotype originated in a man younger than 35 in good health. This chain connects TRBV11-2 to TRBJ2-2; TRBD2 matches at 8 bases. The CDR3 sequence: CASSQASGRGGELFF. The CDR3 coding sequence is TGTGCCAGCAGCCAGGCCAGCGGGAGAGGCGGGGAGCTGTTTTTT. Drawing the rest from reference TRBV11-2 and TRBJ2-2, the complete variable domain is EAGVAQSPRYKIIEKRQSVAFWCNPISGHATLYWYQQILGQGPKLLIQFQNNGVVDDSQLPKDRFSAERLKGVDSTLKIQPAKLEDSAVYLCASSQASGRGGELFFGEGSRLTVL.